The subject of this entry is one T cell receptor beta chain. As yet, its antigen is unknown. The CDR3 has 16 residues. The germline V gene encodes CDR1 SEHNR and CDR2 FQNEAQ (reference sequence). V was clipped by 0 bases and J by 0 bases, with 11 bases between them. The data belong to a study of CD8 T cells in ankylosing spondylitis. Study outcomes and limitations: A motif of fewer than ten highly homologous TCR beta variants was seen as apparently characteristic of ankylosing spondylitis blood. Those disease-linked clones were CD8+; they were also relatively rare in peripheral blood. Clones linked to disease were reported to show significant enrichment in matched ankylosing spondylitis synovial fluid.

Quantitative 5'-RACE with molecular barcodes was used to make the TCR beta libraries. In TCRdb, the 5' RACE reads were re-called with MiXCR into one record per CDR3 protein. The table records about 450,000 distinct CDR3 sequences, 25% to 30% of them present only once. The sample consisted of blood, either unsorted or a sorted T cell fraction (not recorded which). The source of this sequence is a male donor with ankylosing spondylitis. The V gene is TRBV7-9, the J gene TRBJ1-2; D call uncertain. The CDR3 nucleotides read TGTGCCAGCAGCTTAGCGTCGACGGCAACTAACTATGGCTACACCTTC. Translation gives CASSLASTATNYGYTF.